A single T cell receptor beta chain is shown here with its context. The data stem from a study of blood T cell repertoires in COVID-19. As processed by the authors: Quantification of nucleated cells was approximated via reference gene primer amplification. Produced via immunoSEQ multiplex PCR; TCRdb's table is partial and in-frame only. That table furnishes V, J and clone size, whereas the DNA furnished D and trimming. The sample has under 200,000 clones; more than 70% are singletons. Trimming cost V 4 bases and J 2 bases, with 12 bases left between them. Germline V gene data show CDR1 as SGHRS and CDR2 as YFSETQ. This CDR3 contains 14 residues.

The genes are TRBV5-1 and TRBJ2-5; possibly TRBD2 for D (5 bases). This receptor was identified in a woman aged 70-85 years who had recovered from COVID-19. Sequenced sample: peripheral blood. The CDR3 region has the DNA TGCGCCAGCAGCCCGCCGCCGGGGCAAGAGACCCAGTACTTC. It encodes CASSPPPGQETQYF.